The subject of this entry is one T cell receptor (beta chain). The sample comes from a study of cytomegalovirus exposure and HLA in healthy donors. The PCR had 60 Vbeta and 13 Jbeta primers. Repertoires were generated with immunoSEQ multiplex PCR, while TCRdb's copy carries only in-frame clones and drops some. This sample has around 180,000 clones, with 70% to 90% found just once. Material for sequencing was PBMCs. The sequence derives from a girl between 5 and 17 years old in good health and CMV-seropositive.

The CDR3: CASSLNGDQYF. Written as DNA, the CDR3 is TGTGCCAGCAGCTTGAACGGAGACCAGTACTTC. V gene TRBV5-4 combines with J gene TRBJ2-5; D uncertain. Trimming removed 1 base from V and 10 bases from J, with 8 bases in between. Germline V CDR1 and CDR2: SGHNT, YYREEE (reference sequence). CDR3 length: 11 residues.